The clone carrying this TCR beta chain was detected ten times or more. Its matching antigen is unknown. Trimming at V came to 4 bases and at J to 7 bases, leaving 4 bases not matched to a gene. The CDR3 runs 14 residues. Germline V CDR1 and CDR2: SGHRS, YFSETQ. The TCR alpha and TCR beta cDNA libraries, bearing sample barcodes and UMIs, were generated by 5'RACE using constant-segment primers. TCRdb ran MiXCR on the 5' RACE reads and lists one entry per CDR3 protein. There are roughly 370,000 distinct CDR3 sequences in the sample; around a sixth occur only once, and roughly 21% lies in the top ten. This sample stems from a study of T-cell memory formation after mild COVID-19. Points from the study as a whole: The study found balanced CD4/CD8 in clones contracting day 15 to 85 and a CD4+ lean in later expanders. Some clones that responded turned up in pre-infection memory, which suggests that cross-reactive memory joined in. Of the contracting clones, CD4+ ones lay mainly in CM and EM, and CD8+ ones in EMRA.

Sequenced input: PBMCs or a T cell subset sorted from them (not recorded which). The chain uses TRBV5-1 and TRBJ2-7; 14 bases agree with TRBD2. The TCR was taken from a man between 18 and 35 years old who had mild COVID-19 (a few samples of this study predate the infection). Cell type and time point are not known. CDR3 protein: CASSPGLAGGEQYV. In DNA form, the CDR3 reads TGCGCCAGCAGCCCCGGACTAGCGGGGGGTGAGCAGTACGTC.